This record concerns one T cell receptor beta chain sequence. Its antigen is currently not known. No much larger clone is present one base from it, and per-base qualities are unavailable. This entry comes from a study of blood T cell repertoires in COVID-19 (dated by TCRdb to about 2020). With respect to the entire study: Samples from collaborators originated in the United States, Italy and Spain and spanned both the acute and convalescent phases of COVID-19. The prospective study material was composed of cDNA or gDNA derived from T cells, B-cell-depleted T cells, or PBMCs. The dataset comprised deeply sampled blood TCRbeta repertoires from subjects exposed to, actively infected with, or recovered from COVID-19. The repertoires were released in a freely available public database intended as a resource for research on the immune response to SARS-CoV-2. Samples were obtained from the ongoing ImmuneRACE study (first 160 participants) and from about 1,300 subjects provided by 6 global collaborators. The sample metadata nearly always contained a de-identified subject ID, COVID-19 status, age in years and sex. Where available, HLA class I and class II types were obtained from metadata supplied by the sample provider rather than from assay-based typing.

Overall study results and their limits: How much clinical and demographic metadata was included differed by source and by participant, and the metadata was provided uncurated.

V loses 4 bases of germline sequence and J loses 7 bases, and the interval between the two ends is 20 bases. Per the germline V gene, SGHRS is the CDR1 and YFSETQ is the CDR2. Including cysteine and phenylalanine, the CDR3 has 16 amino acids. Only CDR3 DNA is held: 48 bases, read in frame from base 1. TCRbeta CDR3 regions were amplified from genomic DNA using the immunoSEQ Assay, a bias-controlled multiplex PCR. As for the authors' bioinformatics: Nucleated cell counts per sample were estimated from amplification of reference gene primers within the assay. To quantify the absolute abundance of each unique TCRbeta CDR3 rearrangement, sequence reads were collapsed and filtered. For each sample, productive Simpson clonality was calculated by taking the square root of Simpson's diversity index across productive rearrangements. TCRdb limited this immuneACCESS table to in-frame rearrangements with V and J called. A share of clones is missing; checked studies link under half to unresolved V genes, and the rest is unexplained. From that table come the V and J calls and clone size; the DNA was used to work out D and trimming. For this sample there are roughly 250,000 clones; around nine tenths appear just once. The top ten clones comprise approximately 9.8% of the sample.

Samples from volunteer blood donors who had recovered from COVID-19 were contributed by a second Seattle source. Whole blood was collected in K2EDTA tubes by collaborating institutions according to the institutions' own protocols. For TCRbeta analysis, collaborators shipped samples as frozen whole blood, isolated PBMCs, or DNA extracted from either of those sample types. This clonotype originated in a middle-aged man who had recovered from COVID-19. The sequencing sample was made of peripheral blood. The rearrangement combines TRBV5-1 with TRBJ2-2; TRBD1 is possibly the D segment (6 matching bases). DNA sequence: TGCGCCAGCAGCAATCCCCGGGACACTCTCTACGGGGAGCTGTTTTTT. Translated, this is CASSNPRDTLYGELFF.